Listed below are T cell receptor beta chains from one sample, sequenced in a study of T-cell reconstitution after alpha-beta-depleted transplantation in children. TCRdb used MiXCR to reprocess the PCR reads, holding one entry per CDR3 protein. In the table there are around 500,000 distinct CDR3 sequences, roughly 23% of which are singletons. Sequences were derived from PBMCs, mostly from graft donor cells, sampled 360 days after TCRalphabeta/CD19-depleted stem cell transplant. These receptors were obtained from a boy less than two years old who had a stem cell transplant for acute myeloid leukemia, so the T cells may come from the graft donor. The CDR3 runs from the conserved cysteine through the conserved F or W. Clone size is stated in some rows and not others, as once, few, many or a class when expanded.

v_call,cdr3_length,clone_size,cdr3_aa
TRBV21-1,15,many,CASSKGRQGAQPQHF
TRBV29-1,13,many,CSVEQVGFSEQYF
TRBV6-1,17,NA,CASSRQQGSSYNSPLHF
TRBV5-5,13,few,CASSLVLTDGYTF
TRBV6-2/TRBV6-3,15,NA,CASSGFRRSSYEQYF
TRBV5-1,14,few,CASSLGQGKETQYF
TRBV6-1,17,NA,CASRTGTTSYSNQPQHF
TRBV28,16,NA,CASSSIGLAGDNEQFF
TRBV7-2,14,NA,CASSLVAGVETQYF
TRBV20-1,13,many,CSASSGGMDEQYF
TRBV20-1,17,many,CSAYSGLAGGLYNEQFF
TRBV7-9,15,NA,CASSPSPSGGAGQFF
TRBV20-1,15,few,CSASPPGGVGSPLHF
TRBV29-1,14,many,CSVKGVTSVNEQFF
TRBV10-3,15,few,CATCSPDSGEETQYF
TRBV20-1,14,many,CSAKVFGEPAEQFF
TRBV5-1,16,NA,CASSLGGLVSYNEQFF
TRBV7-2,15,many,CASSLASGGPDTQYF
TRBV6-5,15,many,CASSYKQTRLNKQFF
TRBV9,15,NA,CASSEGSTGGTEAFF